Included here is one T cell receptor (beta chain) sequence, with context. Its antigen remains unidentified. The input lacks base qualities; no much larger clone sits a single base away. The sample comes from a study of blood T cell repertoires in COVID-19 (dated by TCRdb to 2018 to 2020). Notes on the research overall: Samples covering the acute and convalescent phases of COVID-19 were provided by collaborators in the United States, Italy and Spain. The repertoires were made available in a free public database intended to serve as a resource for research on the immune response to SARS-CoV-2. The samples were drawn from two sources: the first 160 participants of the ongoing ImmuneRACE study, and 1,200 or so subjects contributed by 6 global collaborators. HLA class I and class II types, where available, came from metadata supplied by the sample provider rather than from assay-based typing. Deeply sampled blood TCRbeta repertoires from subjects exposed to, actively infected with, or recovered from COVID-19 were included in the dataset. A de-identified subject ID, COVID-19 status, age in years and sex were almost always included in the sample metadata. The prospective study material was composed of cDNA or gDNA derived from T cells, B-cell-depleted T cells, or PBMCs.

Each collaborating institution followed its own protocols to collect whole blood in K2EDTA tubes. Collaborator samples were shipped for TCRbeta analysis as frozen whole blood, isolated PBMCs, or DNA extracted from either sample type. What the work shows at the level of the full study, not this receptor alone: The amount of clinical and demographic metadata varied by source and participant and was provided uncurated.

Trimming takes 0 bases off V and 7 bases off J; junction bases not matched to a gene: 10. The CDR3 starts with the cysteine, ends with the phenylalanine, and has 16 residues. The DNA shown is the 48-base CDR3, in frame from base 1. CDR1 and CDR2, per the germline V gene, are SGHRS and YFSETQ. TCRbeta CDR3 regions were amplified from genomic DNA using the immunoSEQ Assay, a bias-controlled multiplex PCR. Per the original workflow: The number of nucleated cells in each sample was estimated by amplification of reference gene primers within the assay. Sequence reads were collapsed and filtered to measure the absolute abundance of every unique TCRbeta CDR3 rearrangement. For each sample, productive Simpson clonality was calculated as the square root of Simpson's diversity index across productive rearrangements. The table comes from immuneACCESS by way of TCRdb, which keeps in-frame sequences with V and J called. Part of the clones is missing from these tables; in studies checked, under half for an unresolved V gene and the rest for unknown reasons. That table furnishes V, J and clone size, whereas the DNA furnished D and trimming. Here the sample has some 21,000 clones; about 92% occur a single time. The top ten clonotypes cover roughly 4% of the sample.

The V and J genes are TRBV5-1 and TRBJ1-2, with TRBD1 matching 9 junction bases. Specimen: peripheral blood. The TCR was taken from a woman between 45 and 65 years old with active COVID-19. The DNA reads TGCGCCAGCAGCTTGGAGCCGGGACAGGGAGGATTTGGCTACACCTTC. It specifies CASSLEPGQGGFGYTF.